Given below is one T cell receptor (beta chain) in context. This sample was taken from a study of shared clonotypes between healthy human individuals. Sequencing used immunoSEQ multiplex PCR; TCRdb keeps in-frame clones, though not all of them. This table holds 2,500,000 or so clones, just under 95% found once. The authors divided CD4+ cells into CD45RA+ naive and CD45RA-negative memory subsets. The CDR3 is 14 residues long. Germline CDR1 and CDR2: MNHNS and SASEGT. J lost 5 bases, V lost 6 bases, and 4 bases had no gene match. This chain connects TRBV6-1 to TRBJ2-2, with 9 positions matching TRBD1. This TCR derives from a man between 18 and 29 years old in good health. Some clones in this sample may be carry-over from other donors' samples. Sequences were obtained from naive CD4+ T cells from PBMCs. Subset meaning: CD45RA+ positively selected. The CDR3 is CASRGTGITGELFF. The CDR3 DNA is TGTGCCAGCAGGGGGACAGGGATAACCGGGGAGCTGTTTTTT.